This T cell receptor beta chain was captured by sequencing in a study of OX40 agonist ivuxolimab in advanced cancers. Across the study: A history of anti-PD-1, anti-PD-L1 or anti-CTLA-4 therapy was acceptable, and 30% to 45% had some. Findings and limits, study-wide: Among T cells, CD8+ cells averaged more expanded clones than CD4+ cells. Clonal expansion by week 6 occurred in CD4+ and CD8+ blood T cells (at 0.1 to 3.0 mg/kg).

The CDR3 loop spans 15 amino acids. V was cut by 5 bases and J by 0 bases, with 12 bases left in between. Germline loops: CDR1 SGHRS, CDR2 YFSETQ. Using immunoSEQ multiplex PCR, the repertoire was profiled, and TCRdb retains in-frame clones only, with some absent. The sample shows under 90,000 clones, about 83% of them seen only once. To note about this clone: The antigen is unknown.

If patients had autoimmune disease history or systemic immunosuppression, they were excluded. The starting material was CD4+ or CD8+ T cells sorted from blood, obtained in a trial of the OX40 agonist ivuxolimab. V and J are TRBV5-1 and TRBJ1-3; weak D call: TRBD1 (5 bases). The clonotype comes from an adult with an advanced solid tumor such as melanoma, head and neck, liver or kidney cancer. This chain's CDR3 is CASSADGTSGNTIYF. CDR3 DNA sequence: TGCGCCAGCAGTGCAGACGGGACCTCTGGAAACACCATATATTTT.